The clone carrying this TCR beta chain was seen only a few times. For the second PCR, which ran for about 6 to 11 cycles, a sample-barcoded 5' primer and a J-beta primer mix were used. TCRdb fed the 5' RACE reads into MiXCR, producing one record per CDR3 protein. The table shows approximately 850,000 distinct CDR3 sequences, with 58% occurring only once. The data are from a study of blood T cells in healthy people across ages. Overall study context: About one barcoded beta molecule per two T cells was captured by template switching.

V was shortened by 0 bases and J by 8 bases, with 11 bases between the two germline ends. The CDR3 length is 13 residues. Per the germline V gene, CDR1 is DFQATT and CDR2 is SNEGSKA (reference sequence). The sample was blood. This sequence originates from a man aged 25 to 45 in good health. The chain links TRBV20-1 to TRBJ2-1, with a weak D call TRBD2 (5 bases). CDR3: CSAREPLGDEQFF. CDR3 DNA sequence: TGCAGTGCTAGAGAGCCCCTCGGGGATGAGCAGTTCTTC.